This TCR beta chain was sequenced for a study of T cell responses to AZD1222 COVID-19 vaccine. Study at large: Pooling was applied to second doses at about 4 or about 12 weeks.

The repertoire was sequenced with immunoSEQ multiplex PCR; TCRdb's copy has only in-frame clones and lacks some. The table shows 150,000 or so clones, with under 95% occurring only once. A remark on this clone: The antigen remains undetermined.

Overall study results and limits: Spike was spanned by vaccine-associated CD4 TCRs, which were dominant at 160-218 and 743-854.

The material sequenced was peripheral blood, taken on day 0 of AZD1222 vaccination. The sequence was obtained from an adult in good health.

The CDR3 loop reads CAWSEYKNYGYTF. The CDR3 DNA reads TGTGCCTGGAGTGAGTACAAAAACTATGGCTACACCTTC. V and J are TRBV30 and TRBJ1-2, with D hard to call. Trimming removed 1 base at V and 2 bases at J, with 8 bases between. The germline gives CDR1 GTSNPN, CDR2 SVGIG (reference sequence). This CDR3 spans 13 amino acids.